These 19 T cell receptor beta chains originate from one sample sequenced in a study of shared clonotypes between healthy human individuals. Measured with immunoSEQ multiplex PCR; TCRdb has only the in-frame clones, and not every one. Of about 1,500,000 clones in the sample, around 95% were seen once. The sequenced material came from naive CD4+ T cells sorted from blood. Described subset: CD45RA+ positively selected. The receptors derive from a young man in good health.

This chain connects TRBV21-1 to TRBJ2-1; TRBD2 is the table's D call and was not checked against the DNA. TRBV21-1 is an annotated pseudogene. CDR3 size: 15 residues. CDR3 coding DNA: TGTGCCAGCAGCAAAAAAGCGAATCTCCCCAATGAGCAGTTCTTC. It encodes CASSKKANLPNEQFF.

This clone was detected a few times. In the same sample, other DNA sequences code for this CDR3. The V and J genes are TRBV5-1 and TRBJ2-1; 14 nucleotides agree with TRBD2. Germline V gene data show CDR1 as SGHRS and CDR2 as YFSETQ. The CDR3 extends over 15 amino acids. The junction had 2 bases not matched to a gene; V was cut back by 3 bases and J by 6 bases. The CDR3 DNA follows: TGCGCCAGCAGCTCGGGACTAGCGGGAGTCAATGAGCAGTTCTTC. Its protein product is CASSSGLAGVNEQFF.

Of note for this clone: This sample includes further DNA sequences coding for the same CDR3. The chain combines TRBV28 with TRBJ2-2, with TRBD2 matching over 7 bases. This CDR3 has 16 residues. Germline values: CDR1 MDHEN, CDR2 SYDVKM. The V gene end was trimmed by 2 bases and the J gene end by 5 bases; junction bases not matched to a gene: 8. The CDR3 reads CASSLVSGTGTGELFF. CDR3 DNA sequence: TGTGCCAGCAGTTTAGTCAGCGGGACCGGGACCGGGGAGCTGTTTTTT.

The rearrangement uses TRBV21-1 and TRBJ1-5. TRBV21-1 is a pseudogene. This CDR3 has 16 residues. The CDR3 nucleotides read TGTGCCAGCAGCCCCTGCGCCGAGATAAAGTCTCAGCCCCAGCATTTT. Its translation is CASSPCAEIKSQPQHF.

In its sample, this clone was seen a few times. The chain couples TRBV9 to TRBJ2-2, with D possibly TRBD2 on 6 matching bases. Germline loops: CDR1 SGDLS, CDR2 YYNGEE. The CDR3 runs to 15 residues. V was cut by 2 bases and J by 4 bases, with 12 bases left in between. This chain's CDR3 is CASSVRRAATGELFF. CDR3 bases: TGTGCCAGCAGCGTTCGGAGGGCCGCCACCGGGGAGCTGTTTTTT.

The rearrangement joins TRBV11-2 to TRBJ1-3; possible D gene TRBD1, 5 bases. Germline CDR1 is SGHAT and CDR2 is FQNNGV. Trimming pared 7 bases from V and 1 base from J, leaving 11 bases between. The CDR3 extends over 14 amino acids. The chain's CDR3 is CASNFGTSGNTIYF. The CDR3 DNA sequence: TGTGCCAGCAACTTTGGGACTTCTGGAAACACCATATATTTT.

The chain links TRBV28 to TRBJ1-3; D may be TRBD1 (5 bases). This CDR3 is 16 amino acids long. V lost 6 bases and J 4 bases, leaving 19 bases between the germline ends. Germline V gene sequence: CDR1 MDHEN, CDR2 SYDVKM. The CDR3 is CASSSPGRASGNTIYF. The CDR3 coding sequence is TGTGCCAGCAGCTCCCCCGGCAGGGCTTCAGGAAACACCATATATTTT. Full variable domain (missing parts from reference TRBV28 and TRBJ1-3): DVKVTQSSRYLVKRTGEKVFLECVQDMDHENMFWYRQDPGLGLRLIYFSYDVKMKEKGDIPEGYSVSREKKERFSLILESASTNQTSMYLCASSSPGRASGNTIYFGEGSWLTVV.

This chain links TRBV9 with TRBJ2-4; 9 nucleotides agree with TRBD2. Germline-derived CDR1 and CDR2 are SGDLS and YYNGEE. The length of the CDR3 is 15 residues. V shed 0 bases, J shed 9 bases, and the junction held 7 bases outside the gene matches. This CDR3 reads CASSVGLAGSVIQYF. CDR3 nucleotides: TGTGCCAGCAGCGTAGGGCTAGCGGGAAGTGTCATTCAGTACTTC.

The J gene is TRBJ2-3, the V gene TRBV29-1; tentatively, D is TRBD1 or TRBD2 (5 bases each). V dropped 4 bases and J dropped 3 bases, with 17 bases sitting between them. CDR3 size: 15 residues. The germline V gene encodes CDR1 SQVTM and CDR2 ANQGSEA. The CDR3 loop is CSVVGDVSGTDTQYF. In DNA form, the CDR3 reads TGCAGCGTTGTCGGGGACGTCAGTGGGACAGATACGCAGTATTTT.

The V gene is TRBV5-1, the J gene TRBJ2-2; 10 bases fit TRBD2. CDR3 size: 16 residues. With 2 bases clipped from V and 4 bases from J, the junction kept 5 bases outside the gene matches. Germline assignment: CDR1 SGHRS and CDR2 YFSETQ. As DNA, the CDR3 is TGCGCCAGCAGCTTTCTAGCGGGAGTCTTCACCGGGGAGCTGTTTTTT. It is translated as CASSFLAGVFTGELFF.

The chain is built from TRBV5-6 and TRBJ1-1; TRBD1 might be the D (6 bases). Germline CDR1 is SGHDT and CDR2 is YYEEEE. This CDR3 is built from 14 residues. V dropped 4 bases and J dropped 1 base, with 11 bases sitting between them. The CDR3 coding sequence is TGTGCCAGCAGCGCACCCAGGGGGAACACTGAAGCTTTCTTT. Translation: CASSAPRGNTEAFF.

The chain recombines TRBV5-1 with TRBJ2-7; a possible D gene is TRBD2 (6 bases). The CDR3 runs to 14 residues. CDR1 SGHRS and CDR2 YFSETQ come from the germline V gene. The V and J ends lost 2 bases and 5 bases respectively, with 14 bases between them. The CDR3 DNA is TGCGCCAGCAGCTTAGGACTATCCCGGGACGAGCAGTACTTC. It encodes CASSLGLSRDEQYF. Using reference TRBV5-1 and TRBJ2-7 for the parts outside the CDR3, the full variable domain is KAGVTQTPRYLIKTRGQQVTLSCSPISGHRSVSWYQQTPGQGLQFLFEYFSETQRNKGNFPGRFSGRQFSNSRSEMNVSTLELGDSALYLCASSLGLSRDEQYFGPGTRLTVT.

The chain joins TRBV7-1 to TRBJ1-1, with D possibly matching TRBD1 (5 bases). TRBV7-1 is identified as an open reading frame with a role that is uncertain. Trimming stripped 4 bases from V and 4 bases from J, with 19 bases between. The CDR3 spans 16 residues. This chain's CDR3 is CASSFQGTINGTEAFF. The CDR3, as DNA: TGTGCCAGCAGCTTTCAGGGAACGATCAATGGCACTGAAGCTTTCTTT.

The chain employs TRBV5-1 and TRBJ1-1, with D perhaps matching TRBD1 (6 bases). CDR3 length: 15 residues. Looked up from germline, CDR1 is SGHRS and CDR2 is YFSETQ. V was pared by 4 bases and J by 1 base, with 14 bases between. CDR3 sequence reads: CASSEAPGQNTEAFF. CDR3 nucleotides: TGCGCCAGCAGCGAGGCCCCGGGACAGAACACTGAAGCTTTCTTT.

The rearrangement joins TRBV29-1 to TRBJ2-2; TRBD2 matches 11 bases. CDR3 length: 16 residues. Unmatched junction bases numbered 10, after V lost 3 bases and J lost 7 bases. CDR1 and CDR2 (germline): SQVTM, ANQGSEA. CDR3 bases: TGCAGCGTTGACCCCCTAGGTAGCGGGAGGGTCGGGGAGCTGTTTTTT. Protein product: CSVDPLGSGRVGELFF.

The chain recombines TRBV15 with TRBJ2-3, with a possible D match to TRBD2 (5 bases). Per germline, CDR1 LNHNV and CDR2 YYDKDF (reference sequence). This CDR3 is 16 amino acids long. Trimming pared 4 bases from V and 4 bases from J, leaving 18 bases between. CDR3 protein: CATSTGRLGAADTQYF. CDR3 DNA: TGTGCCACCAGCACCGGGCGTCTGGGAGCGGCAGATACGCAGTATTTT.

V gene TRBV19 combines with J gene TRBJ1-2; weak D call: TRBD1 (5 bases). Germline V lookup: CDR1 LNHDA, CDR2 SQIVND (reference sequence). V dropped 0 bases and J dropped 4 bases, with 9 bases sitting between them. This CDR3 has 14 amino acids. CDR3 protein: CASSIDLGGYGYTF. The DNA of the CDR3 is TGTGCCAGTAGTATAGATTTGGGGGGCTATGGCTACACCTTC.

This chain uses TRBV29-1 with TRBJ2-5; TRBD2 aligns across 7 bases. The CDR3 consists of 13 residues. In germline, CDR1 is SQVTM, CDR2 ANQGSEA. The V segment lost 5 bases and the J segment 5 bases; nucleotides outside the gene matches: 8. In DNA, the CDR3 is TGCAGCGTTCGCGGGAGACTCGGGGAGACCCAGTACTTC. It codes for CSVRGRLGETQYF. Looking up the rest from reference TRBV29-1 and TRBJ2-5 gives the full variable domain: SAVISQKPSRDICQRGTSLTIQCQVDSQVTMMFWYRQQPGQSLTLIATANQGSEATYESGFVIDKFPISRPNLTFSTLTVSNMSPEDSSIYLCSVRGRLGETQYFGPGTRLLVL.

This rearrangement joins TRBV7-9 to TRBJ2-5; TRBD1 matches 8 bases. This CDR3 comprises 15 residues. Looked up from germline, CDR1 is SEHNR and CDR2 is FQNEAQ (reference sequence). After removal of 1 base from V and 2 bases from J, the junction contained 3 bases not matched to a gene. CDR3 sequence reads: CASSLGDRRQETQYF. For the CDR3, the DNA is TGTGCCAGCAGCTTAGGGGACAGGCGGCAAGAGACCCAGTACTTC.